Sequencing of this TCR beta chain was carried out in a study of regulatory T cells in long-lasting Graves disease. Sequencing libraries for TCR beta were prepared with iRepertoire HTBI primers and Arm-PCR of CDR3 regions. TCRdb ran MiXCR on the multiplex PCR reads and lists one entry per CDR3 protein. The table lists roughly 610,000 distinct CDR3 sequences, around 17% of them singletons. Germline CDR1 reads DFQATT; CDR2 reads SNEGSKA (reference sequence). This CDR3 has 15 residues. The germline V and J ends were trimmed by 0 bases and 0 bases, with 6 bases remaining between them. Time point indicated: newly diagnosed GD, antithyroid drugs for less than 3 months. RNA isolated from PBMCs was used to make the TCR library. Study results and caveats: Lower TCR diversity characterized persistent Graves' patients relative to newly diagnosed patients. The analysis examined peripheral blood only and excluded thyroid tissue. Fewer public clonotypes were shared by new patients (around 970) than by persistent patients (roughly 2,600).

For this clonotype: The target antigen is unknown.

The same sample was also studied in work on T cells in Graves' hyperthyroidism and ophthalmopathy. That study reports: The HTBI set primed first-round TCR CDR3 RT-PCR.

The receptor was derived from a woman aged 25 to 39 with Graves disease. V usage is TRBV20-1 and J usage is TRBJ2-6; D remains unclear. The source was peripheral blood mononuclear cells (PBMCs), collected at new diagnosis, from a patient treated with antithyroid drugs. The CDR3 region is CSARDKVSGANVLTF. The CDR3 DNA follows: TGCAGTGCTAGAGATAAGGTCTCTGGGGCCAACGTCCTGACTTTC.